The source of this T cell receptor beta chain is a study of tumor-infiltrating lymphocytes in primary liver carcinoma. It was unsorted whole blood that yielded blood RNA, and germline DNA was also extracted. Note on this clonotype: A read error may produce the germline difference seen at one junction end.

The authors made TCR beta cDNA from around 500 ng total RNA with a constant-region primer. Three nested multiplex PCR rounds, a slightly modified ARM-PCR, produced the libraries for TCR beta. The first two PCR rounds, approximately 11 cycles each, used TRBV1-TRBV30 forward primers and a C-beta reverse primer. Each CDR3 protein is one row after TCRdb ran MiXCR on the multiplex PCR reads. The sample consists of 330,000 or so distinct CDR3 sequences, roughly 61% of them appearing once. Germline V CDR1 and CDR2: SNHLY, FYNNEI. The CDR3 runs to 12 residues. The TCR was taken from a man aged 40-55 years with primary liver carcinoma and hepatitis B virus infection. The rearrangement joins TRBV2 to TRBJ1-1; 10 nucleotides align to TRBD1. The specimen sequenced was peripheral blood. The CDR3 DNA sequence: TGTGCCAGCAGTGGGACAGGGGGGCAAGCCTTCTTT. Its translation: CASSGTGGQAFF.